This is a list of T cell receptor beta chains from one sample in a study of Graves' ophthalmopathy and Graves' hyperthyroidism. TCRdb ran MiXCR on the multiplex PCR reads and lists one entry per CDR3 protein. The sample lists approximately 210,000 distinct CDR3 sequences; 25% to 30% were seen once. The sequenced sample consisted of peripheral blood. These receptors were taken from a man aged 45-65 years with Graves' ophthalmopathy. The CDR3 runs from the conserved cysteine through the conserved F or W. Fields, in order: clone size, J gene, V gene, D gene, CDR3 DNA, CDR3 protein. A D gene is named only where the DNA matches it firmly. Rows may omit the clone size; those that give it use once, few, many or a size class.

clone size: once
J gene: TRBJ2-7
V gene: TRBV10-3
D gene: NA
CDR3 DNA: TGTGCCATCGGAACTGGGCAGGGAACGGGCGAGCAGTACTTC
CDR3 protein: CAIGTGQGTGEQYF

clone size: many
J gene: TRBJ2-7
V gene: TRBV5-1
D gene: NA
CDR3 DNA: TGCGCCAGCAGCTTAGAGGCAGCGGCCCACTACGAGCAGTACTTC
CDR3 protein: CASSLEAAAHYEQYF

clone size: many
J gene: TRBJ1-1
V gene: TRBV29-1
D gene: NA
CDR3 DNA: TGCAGCGTCCGAATGAACACTGAAGCTTTCTTT
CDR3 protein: CSVRMNTEAFF

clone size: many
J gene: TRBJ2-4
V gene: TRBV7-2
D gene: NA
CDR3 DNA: TGTGCCAGCAGCTTAGGAGTAGCCAAAAACATTCAGTACTTC
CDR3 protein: CASSLGVAKNIQYF

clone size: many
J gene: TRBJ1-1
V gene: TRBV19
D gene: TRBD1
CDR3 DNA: TGTGCCAGTAGTATAGTGTCAGGGGGCAACACTGAAGCTTTCTTT
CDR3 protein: CASSIVSGGNTEAFF

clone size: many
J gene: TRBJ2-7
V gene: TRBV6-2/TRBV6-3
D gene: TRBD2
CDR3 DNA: TGTGCCAGCAGCCATGGGACTAGCGGGATCGAGCAGTACTTC
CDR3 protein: CASSHGTSGIEQYF

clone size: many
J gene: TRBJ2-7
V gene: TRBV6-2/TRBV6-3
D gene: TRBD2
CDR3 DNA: TGTGCCAGCAGTTACGAAAGACTAGCGGGAAAAAGTTATATGGGAGGCGAGCAGTACTTC
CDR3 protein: CASSYERLAGKSYMGGEQYF

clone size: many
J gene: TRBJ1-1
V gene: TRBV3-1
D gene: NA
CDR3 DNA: TGTGCCAGCAGCCAAACTGGGATGGGGAGGACTGAAGCTTTCTTT
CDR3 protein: CASSQTGMGRTEAFF

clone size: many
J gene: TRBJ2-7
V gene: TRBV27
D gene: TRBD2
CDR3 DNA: TGTGCCAGCAGGGGAGCGGGAGCCGAGGATTACGAGCAGTACTTC
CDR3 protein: CASRGAGAEDYEQYF

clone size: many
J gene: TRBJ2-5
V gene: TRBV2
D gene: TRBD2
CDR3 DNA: TGTGCCAGCAGTGAACGAGAGGTTACTAGCGCCACCCAGTACTTC
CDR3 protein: CASSEREVTSATQYF

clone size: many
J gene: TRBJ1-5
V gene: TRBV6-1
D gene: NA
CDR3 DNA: TGTGCCAGCAGTGAAAGGGTGGATCAGCCCCAGCATTTT
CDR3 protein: CASSERVDQPQHF

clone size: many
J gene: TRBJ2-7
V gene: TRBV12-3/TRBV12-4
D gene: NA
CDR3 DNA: TGTGCCAGCAGTTTAACCCTCTACGAGCAGTACTTC
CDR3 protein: CASSLTLYEQYF

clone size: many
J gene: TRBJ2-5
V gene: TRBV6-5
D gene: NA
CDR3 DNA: TGTGCCAGCAGTTACTCCCCCAGGGGAGAGACCCAGTACTTC
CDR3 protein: CASSYSPRGETQYF

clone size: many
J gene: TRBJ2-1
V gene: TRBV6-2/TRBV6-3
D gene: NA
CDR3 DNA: TGTGCCAGCAGTTACTCCACCTACAATGAGCAGTTCTTC
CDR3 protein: CASSYSTYNEQFF

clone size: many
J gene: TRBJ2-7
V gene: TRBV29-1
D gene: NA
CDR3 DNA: TGCAGCGTTGTGTCGCATGTCTACGAGCAGTACTTC
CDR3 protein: CSVVSHVYEQYF

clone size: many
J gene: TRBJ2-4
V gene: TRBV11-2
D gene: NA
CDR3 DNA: TGTGCCAGCAGCACTCCCGGGCCGAACATTCAGTACTTC
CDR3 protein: CASSTPGPNIQYF

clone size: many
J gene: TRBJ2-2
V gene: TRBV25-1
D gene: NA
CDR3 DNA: TGTGCCAGCAGTGAAGGGGTGCTGGGGCCAGCCGGGGAGCTGTTTTTT
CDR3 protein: CASSEGVLGPAGELFF

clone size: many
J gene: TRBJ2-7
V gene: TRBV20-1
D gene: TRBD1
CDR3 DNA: TGCAGTGCAGAGGGACAGTTGACCTACGAGCAGTACTTC
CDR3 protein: CSAEGQLTYEQYF

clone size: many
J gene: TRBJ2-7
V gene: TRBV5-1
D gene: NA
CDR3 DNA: TGCGCCAGCAGCTTAGGACGGGACCCCCACGAGCAGTACTTC
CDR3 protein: CASSLGRDPHEQYF

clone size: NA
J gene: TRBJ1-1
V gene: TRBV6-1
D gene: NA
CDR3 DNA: TGTGCCAGCAGTCGTGAAATAGGGGCTTCGGCGGCTGAAGCTTTCTTT
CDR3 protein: CASSREIGASAAEAFF

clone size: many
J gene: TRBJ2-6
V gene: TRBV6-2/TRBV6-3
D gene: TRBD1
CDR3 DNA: TGTGCCAGCAGTAAGCTCCGGGACAGGGGGGCCAACGTCCTGACTTTC
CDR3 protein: CASSKLRDRGANVLTF

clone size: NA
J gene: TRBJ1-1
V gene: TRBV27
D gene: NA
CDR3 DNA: TGTGCCAGCAGTTCACCCGGACGGCGGAACACTGAAGCTTTCTTT
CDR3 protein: CASSSPGRRNTEAFF

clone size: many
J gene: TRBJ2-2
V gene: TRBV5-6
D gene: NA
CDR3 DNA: TGTGCCAGCAGCTTAAAGAACGCCGGGGAGCTGTTTTTT
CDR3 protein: CASSLKNAGELFF

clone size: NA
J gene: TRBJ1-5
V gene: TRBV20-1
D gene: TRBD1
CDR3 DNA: TGCAGTGCTAGAATGGACAGGGGATATCAGCCCCAGCATTTT
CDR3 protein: CSARMDRGYQPQHF

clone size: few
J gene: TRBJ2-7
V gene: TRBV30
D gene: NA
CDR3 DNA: TGTGCCTGGAAGAGAGACAACTCCTACGAGCAGTACTTC
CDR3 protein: CAWKRDNSYEQYF

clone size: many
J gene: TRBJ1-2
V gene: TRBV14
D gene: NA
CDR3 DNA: TGTGCCAGCAGCCAAGACGAGACACAGAACTATGGCTACACCTTC
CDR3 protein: CASSQDETQNYGYTF

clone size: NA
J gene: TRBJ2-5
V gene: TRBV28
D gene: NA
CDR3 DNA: TGTGCCAGCAGTCAACAGGGGGGGTACCAAGAGACCCAGTACTTC
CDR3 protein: CASSQQGGYQETQYF

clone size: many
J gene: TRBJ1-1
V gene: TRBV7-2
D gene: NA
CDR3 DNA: TGTGCCAGCAGCTTGTCAATAGGGCGGAGCACTGAAGCTTTCTTT
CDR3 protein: CASSLSIGRSTEAFF

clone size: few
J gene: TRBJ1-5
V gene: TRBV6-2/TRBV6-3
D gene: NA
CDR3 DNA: TGTGCCAGCAACCCAGACAGGCGCAGCAATCAGCCCCAGCATTTT
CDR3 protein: CASNPDRRSNQPQHF

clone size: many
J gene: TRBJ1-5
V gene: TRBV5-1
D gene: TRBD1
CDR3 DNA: TGCGCCAGCAGCTTCGGGACAGGGAAGGGACATGGCAATCAGCCCCAGCATTTT
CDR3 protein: CASSFGTGKGHGNQPQHF

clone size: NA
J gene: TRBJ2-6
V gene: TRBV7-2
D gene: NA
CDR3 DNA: TGTGCCAGCAGCCTGTTATTTTCTGGGGCCAACGTCCTGACTTTC
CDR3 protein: CASSLLFSGANVLTF

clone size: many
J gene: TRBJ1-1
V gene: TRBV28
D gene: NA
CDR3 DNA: TGTGCCAGCAGTTTACCGGGACCCTGGAACACTGAAGCTTCCTTT
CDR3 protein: CASSLPGPWNTEASF

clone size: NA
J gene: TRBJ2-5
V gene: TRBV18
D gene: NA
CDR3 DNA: TGTGCCAGCTCACCAAAGGGGGAGACCCAGTACTTC
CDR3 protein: CASSPKGETQYF